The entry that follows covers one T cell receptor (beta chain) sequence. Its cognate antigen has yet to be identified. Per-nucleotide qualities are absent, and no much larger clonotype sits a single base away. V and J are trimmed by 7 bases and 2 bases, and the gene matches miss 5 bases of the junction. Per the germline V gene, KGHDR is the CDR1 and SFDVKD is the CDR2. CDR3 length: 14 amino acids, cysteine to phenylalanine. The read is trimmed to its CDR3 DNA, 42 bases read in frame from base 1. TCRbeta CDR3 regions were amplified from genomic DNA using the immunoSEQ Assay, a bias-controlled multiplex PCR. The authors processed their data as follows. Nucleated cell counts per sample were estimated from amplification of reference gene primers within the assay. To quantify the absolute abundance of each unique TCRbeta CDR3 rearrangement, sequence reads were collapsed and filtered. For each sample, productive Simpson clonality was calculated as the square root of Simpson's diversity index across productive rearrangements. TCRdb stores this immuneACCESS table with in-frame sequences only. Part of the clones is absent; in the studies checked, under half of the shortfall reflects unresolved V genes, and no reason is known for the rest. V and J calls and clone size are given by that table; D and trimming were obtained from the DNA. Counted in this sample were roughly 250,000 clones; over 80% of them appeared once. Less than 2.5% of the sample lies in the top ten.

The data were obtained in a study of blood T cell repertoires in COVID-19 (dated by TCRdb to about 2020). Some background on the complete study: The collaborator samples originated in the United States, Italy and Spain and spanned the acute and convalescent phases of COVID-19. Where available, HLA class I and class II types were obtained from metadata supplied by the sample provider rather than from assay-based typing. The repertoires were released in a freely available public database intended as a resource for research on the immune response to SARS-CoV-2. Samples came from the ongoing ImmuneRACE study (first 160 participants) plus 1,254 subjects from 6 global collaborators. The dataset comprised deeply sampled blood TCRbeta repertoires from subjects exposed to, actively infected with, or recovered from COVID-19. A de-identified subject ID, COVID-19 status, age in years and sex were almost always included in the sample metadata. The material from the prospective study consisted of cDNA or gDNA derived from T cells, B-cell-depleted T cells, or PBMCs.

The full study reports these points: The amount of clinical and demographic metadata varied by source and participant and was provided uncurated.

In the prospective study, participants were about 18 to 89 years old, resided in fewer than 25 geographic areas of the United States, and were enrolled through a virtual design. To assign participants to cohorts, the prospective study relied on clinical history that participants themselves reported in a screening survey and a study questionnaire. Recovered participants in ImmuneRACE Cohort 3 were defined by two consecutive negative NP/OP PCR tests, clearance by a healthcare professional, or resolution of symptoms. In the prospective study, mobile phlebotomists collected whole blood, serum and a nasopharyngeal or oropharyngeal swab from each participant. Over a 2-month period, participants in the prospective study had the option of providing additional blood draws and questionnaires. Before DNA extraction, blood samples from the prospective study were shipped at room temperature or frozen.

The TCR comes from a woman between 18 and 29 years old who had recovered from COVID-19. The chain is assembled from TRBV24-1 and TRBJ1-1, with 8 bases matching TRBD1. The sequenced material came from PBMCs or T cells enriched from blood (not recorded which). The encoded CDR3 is CATREGQGNTEAFF. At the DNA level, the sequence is TGTGCCACCAGAGAAGGACAGGGAAACACTGAAGCTTTCTTT.